A selection of T cell receptor beta chains follows, all from one sample in a study of CD8 T cells in ankylosing spondylitis. MiXCR, run by TCRdb on the 5' RACE reads, gives a single entry per CDR3 protein. Of approximately 240,000 distinct CDR3 sequences in the sample, roughly a tenth are singletons; the top ten hold 2.5% to 3%. Material for sequencing was blood, either unsorted or a sorted T cell fraction (not recorded which). The receptors shown here come from a male donor with ankylosing spondylitis or in good health (not recorded which). CDR3s include the opening cysteine and the closing phenylalanine or tryptophan. D genes are given only for firm matches. Size tells how often a clone was seen (once, few, many) or the class of an expanded clone, and some rows leave it out.

j_gene: TRBJ2-1
v_gene: TRBV4-1
d_gene: TRBD2
abundance: many
CDR3nt: TGCGCCAGCAGCCAAGACCCTAGCGGGAGGAAGAATGAGCAGTTCTTC
CDR3aa: CASSQDPSGRKNEQFF

j_gene: TRBJ1-4
v_gene: TRBV20-1
d_gene: TRBD1
abundance: many
CDR3nt: TGCAGTGCTACCCCCCCACAGGGGGCGGCTAATGAAAAACTGTTTTTT
CDR3aa: CSATPPQGAANEKLFF

j_gene: TRBJ1-4
v_gene: TRBV3-1
d_gene: -
abundance: many
CDR3nt: TGTGCCAGCAGCCAAGGAGGGGGTGAAAAACTGTTTTTT
CDR3aa: CASSQGGGEKLFF

j_gene: TRBJ2-3
v_gene: TRBV5-6
d_gene: TRBD1
abundance: -
CDR3nt: TGTGCCAGCACCCATCCGACAGGGAAGGTAGGAGATACGCAGTATTTT
CDR3aa: CASTHPTGKVGDTQYF

j_gene: TRBJ2-1
v_gene: TRBV7-7
d_gene: TRBD2
abundance: -
CDR3nt: TGTACCAGCAGCGACGGACTAGCAGGTTACAATGAGCAGTTCTTC
CDR3aa: CTSSDGLAGYNEQFF

j_gene: TRBJ2-7
v_gene: TRBV5-1
d_gene: -
abundance: many
CDR3nt: TGCGCCAGCAGCGGAGCTCGGGACCCCTACGAGCAGTACTTC
CDR3aa: CASSGARDPYEQYF

j_gene: TRBJ2-7
v_gene: TRBV2
d_gene: -
abundance: -
CDR3nt: TGTGCCAGCAGTGAAAGGCAGTGGACCTACGAGCAGTACTTC
CDR3aa: CASSERQWTYEQYF

j_gene: TRBJ1-1
v_gene: TRBV11-2
d_gene: TRBD1
abundance: -
CDR3nt: TGTGCCAGCAACGTCGGACAGGAAACTGAAGCTTTCTTT
CDR3aa: CASNVGQETEAFF

j_gene: TRBJ2-1
v_gene: TRBV20-1
d_gene: -
abundance: few
CDR3nt: TGCAGTGCTCACACGGCCGGGGACAATGAGCAGTTCTTC
CDR3aa: CSAHTAGDNEQFF

j_gene: TRBJ2-3
v_gene: TRBV5-4
d_gene: TRBD1
abundance: many
CDR3nt: TGTGCCAGCAGCCGGCCGGGACAGGGGGCAGATACGCAGTATTTT
CDR3aa: CASSRPGQGADTQYF

j_gene: TRBJ2-3
v_gene: TRBV2
d_gene: -
abundance: -
CDR3nt: TGTGCCAGAGGGGAATCTCCCGGGACTTCTGTGGTGGATACGCAGTATTTT
CDR3aa: CARGESPGTSVVDTQYF

j_gene: TRBJ2-3
v_gene: TRBV5-1
d_gene: TRBD1
abundance: many
CDR3nt: TGCGCCAGCAGCATTGGACAGGGGACGGCAGATACGCAGTATTTT
CDR3aa: CASSIGQGTADTQYF

j_gene: TRBJ2-3
v_gene: TRBV12-5
d_gene: -
abundance: many
CDR3nt: TGTGCTAGTGGTGTGGACAACACAGATACGCAGTATTTT
CDR3aa: CASGVDNTDTQYF

j_gene: TRBJ2-3
v_gene: TRBV12-3/TRBV12-4
d_gene: -
abundance: few
CDR3nt: TGTGCCTCGGGGGTAGTCACAGATACGCAGTATTTT
CDR3aa: CASGVVTDTQYF

j_gene: TRBJ1-5
v_gene: TRBV20-1
d_gene: TRBD1
abundance: many
CDR3nt: TGCAGTGCTACAGGGGGCCGCAATCAGCCCCAGCATTTT
CDR3aa: CSATGGRNQPQHF

j_gene: TRBJ2-7
v_gene: TRBV4-1
d_gene: TRBD2
abundance: few
CDR3nt: TGCGCCAGCAGCCAGGGACTAGGTTCCTACGAGCAGTACTTC
CDR3aa: CASSQGLGSYEQYF

j_gene: TRBJ2-2
v_gene: TRBV7-9
d_gene: -
abundance: few
CDR3nt: TGTGCCAGCAGTTACGTAACCGGGGAGCTGTTTTTT
CDR3aa: CASSYVTGELFF

j_gene: TRBJ1-2
v_gene: TRBV7-9
d_gene: TRBD1
abundance: many
CDR3nt: TGTGCCAGCAGCTTAGGAGACAGGGATGACTATGGCTACACCTTC
CDR3aa: CASSLGDRDDYGYTF

j_gene: TRBJ2-7
v_gene: TRBV5-1
d_gene: TRBD1
abundance: few
CDR3nt: TGCGCCAGCAGCTTGCTTCGGACAGGGTCGGGTGAGCAGTACTTC
CDR3aa: CASSLLRTGSGEQYF

j_gene: TRBJ1-2
v_gene: TRBV5-5
d_gene: TRBD1
abundance: -
CDR3nt: TGTGCCAGCAGCTTGTACAGGGGCGGCTACACCTTC
CDR3aa: CASSLYRGGYTF

j_gene: TRBJ1-1
v_gene: TRBV15
d_gene: -
abundance: many
CDR3nt: TGTGCCACCAGCAGGGACTTGAACACTGAAGCTTTCTTT
CDR3aa: CATSRDLNTEAFF

j_gene: TRBJ1-5
v_gene: TRBV30
d_gene: TRBD1
abundance: -
CDR3nt: TGTGCCTGGAGTGCTGAACAGGGGTGGGATCAGCCCCAGCATTTT
CDR3aa: CAWSAEQGWDQPQHF

j_gene: TRBJ2-7
v_gene: TRBV5-1
d_gene: -
abundance: many
CDR3nt: TGCGCCAGCAGCCTCTACGAGGGGCGAGAGCAGTACTTC
CDR3aa: CASSLYEGREQYF

j_gene: TRBJ2-2
v_gene: TRBV12-3/TRBV12-4
d_gene: -
abundance: many
CDR3nt: TGTGCCAGCAGCTCCGGGACGCCGAACACCGGGGAGCTGTTTTTT
CDR3aa: CASSSGTPNTGELFF

j_gene: TRBJ2-1
v_gene: TRBV3-1
d_gene: TRBD2
abundance: -
CDR3nt: TGTGCCAGCAGCCAAGATGGGGGGGACGGGCGAAGGTTCTTC
CDR3aa: CASSQDGGDGRRFF

j_gene: TRBJ2-1
v_gene: TRBV18
d_gene: -
abundance: -
CDR3nt: TGTGCCAGCTCACCACCGGGGACCACTGAGCAGTTCTTC
CDR3aa: CASSPPGTTEQFF

j_gene: TRBJ2-7
v_gene: TRBV4-1
d_gene: TRBD2
abundance: few
CDR3nt: TGCGCCAGCAGCCAAGAGGAAGCGGGGGGGTCCTACGAGCAGTACTTC
CDR3aa: CASSQEEAGGSYEQYF

j_gene: TRBJ2-7
v_gene: TRBV7-9
d_gene: -
abundance: many
CDR3nt: TGTGCCAGCAGCTTACGCGGGGACTACGAGCAGTACTTC
CDR3aa: CASSLRGDYEQYF

j_gene: TRBJ2-7
v_gene: TRBV12-3/TRBV12-4
d_gene: TRBD1
abundance: many
CDR3nt: TGTGCCAGCAGTTGGGACAGGGGGCTCTACGAGCAGTACTTC
CDR3aa: CASSWDRGLYEQYF

j_gene: TRBJ2-3
v_gene: TRBV11-2
d_gene: -
abundance: many
CDR3nt: TGTGCCAGCAGCTTCGGCGGCAGCCGAAACTATCGACTGAGCACAGATACGCAGTATTTT
CDR3aa: CASSFGGSRNYRLSTDTQYF

j_gene: TRBJ2-2
v_gene: TRBV19
d_gene: -
abundance: -
CDR3nt: TGTGCCAGTGTCTCGTATGGGGAGGTGTTTTTT
CDR3aa: CASVSYGEVFF

j_gene: TRBJ2-2
v_gene: TRBV5-1
d_gene: -
abundance: many
CDR3nt: TGCGCCAGCAGCTTTCGAGAGACCGGGGAGCTGTTTTTT
CDR3aa: CASSFRETGELFF

j_gene: TRBJ2-7
v_gene: TRBV12-3/TRBV12-4
d_gene: -
abundance: many
CDR3nt: TGTGCCAGCAGTTCTATTCAGGGCTACGAGCAGTACTTC
CDR3aa: CASSSIQGYEQYF

j_gene: TRBJ1-2
v_gene: TRBV7-2
d_gene: TRBD1
abundance: -
CDR3nt: TGTGCCAGCAGCTTCGGACAGGGGGCGGTCGGCTACACCTTC
CDR3aa: CASSFGQGAVGYTF

j_gene: TRBJ2-7
v_gene: TRBV18
d_gene: -
abundance: many
CDR3nt: TGTGCCAGCTCACCTTTTTCAGGGGAGAGCGAGCAGTACTTC
CDR3aa: CASSPFSGESEQYF

j_gene: TRBJ1-1
v_gene: TRBV28
d_gene: -
abundance: many
CDR3nt: TGTGCCAGCAGTCCGCGACACCGGATGAACACTGAAGCTTTCTTT
CDR3aa: CASSPRHRMNTEAFF

j_gene: TRBJ1-5
v_gene: TRBV12-3/TRBV12-4
d_gene: TRBD1
abundance: few
CDR3nt: TGTGCCAGCAGCGTAGAACCACCGGGACAGGGGGCCGTAAGCAATCAGCCCCAGCATTTT
CDR3aa: CASSVEPPGQGAVSNQPQHF

j_gene: TRBJ2-3
v_gene: TRBV5-1
d_gene: -
abundance: many
CDR3nt: TGCGCCAGCAGCTGGGGACTGCGAACGACAGATACGCAGTATTTT
CDR3aa: CASSWGLRTTDTQYF

j_gene: TRBJ2-1
v_gene: TRBV6-1
d_gene: -
abundance: many
CDR3nt: TGTGCCAGCACGGACTACAATGAGCAGTTCTTC
CDR3aa: CASTDYNEQFF

j_gene: TRBJ2-2
v_gene: TRBV30
d_gene: TRBD2
abundance: many
CDR3nt: TGTGCCTGGAGTGGAGCTAGCGGGAGTAGGTCCGGGGAGCTGTTTTTT
CDR3aa: CAWSGASGSRSGELFF

j_gene: TRBJ2-1
v_gene: TRBV5-1
d_gene: -
abundance: -
CDR3nt: TGCGCCAGCAGCTTGGGGGCCAGTGAGCAGTTCTTC
CDR3aa: CASSLGASEQFF

j_gene: TRBJ1-5
v_gene: TRBV7-9
d_gene: -
abundance: many
CDR3nt: TGTGCCAGCAGCCGAGGGGGTCAGCCCCAGCATTTT
CDR3aa: CASSRGGQPQHF

j_gene: TRBJ1-2
v_gene: TRBV29-1
d_gene: TRBD1
abundance: -
CDR3nt: TGCAGCACCGGACAGGGGAATGGCTACACCTTC
CDR3aa: CSTGQGNGYTF

j_gene: TRBJ1-5
v_gene: TRBV6-2/TRBV6-3
d_gene: -
abundance: many
CDR3nt: TGTGCCAGCACCCGGACAGTAGGCAATCAGCCCCAGCATTTT
CDR3aa: CASTRTVGNQPQHF

j_gene: TRBJ2-5
v_gene: TRBV18
d_gene: TRBD2
abundance: few
CDR3nt: TGTGCCAGCTCGATACGGGAGGCAGAAGAGACCCAGTACTTC
CDR3aa: CASSIREAEETQYF

j_gene: TRBJ2-3
v_gene: TRBV6-5
d_gene: TRBD2
abundance: many
CDR3nt: TGTGCCAGCAGTTACTTTCTAGCGGGAGAGGCTGATACGCAGTATTTT
CDR3aa: CASSYFLAGEADTQYF

j_gene: TRBJ2-1
v_gene: TRBV20-1
d_gene: TRBD2
abundance: many
CDR3nt: TGCAGTGCTAGAGGTCGGTCTAGCGGAACCTGGGGGTCAACCAATGAGCAGTTCTTC
CDR3aa: CSARGRSSGTWGSTNEQFF

j_gene: TRBJ2-1
v_gene: TRBV30
d_gene: -
abundance: many
CDR3nt: TGTGCCTGGAGTACCGGACTTAACAATGAGCAGTTCTTC
CDR3aa: CAWSTGLNNEQFF

j_gene: TRBJ1-1
v_gene: TRBV28
d_gene: -
abundance: many
CDR3nt: TGTGTCAGCAGTTTAGGGGGAGGAGGCACTGAAGCTTTCTTT
CDR3aa: CVSSLGGGGTEAFF

j_gene: TRBJ1-6
v_gene: TRBV23-1
d_gene: TRBD1
abundance: -
CDR3nt: TGCGCCAGCAGTTCGGACAGGGGGCTTCCCGTAAATTCACCCCTCCACTTT
CDR3aa: CASSSDRGLPVNSPLHF

j_gene: TRBJ2-3
v_gene: TRBV5-1
d_gene: -
abundance: many
CDR3nt: TGCGCCAGCAGGGACAGCCCTTCTAGCACAGATACGCAGTATTTT
CDR3aa: CASRDSPSSTDTQYF

j_gene: TRBJ1-5
v_gene: TRBV10-2
d_gene: TRBD1
abundance: many
CDR3nt: TGCGCCAGCACCAAAAGGGACAGGGCCCTTAGCAATCAGCCCCAGCATTTT
CDR3aa: CASTKRDRALSNQPQHF

j_gene: TRBJ1-2
v_gene: TRBV7-9
d_gene: -
abundance: -
CDR3nt: TGTGCCAGCACCCCGGGGGGGGGGACTACCTATGGCTACACCTTC
CDR3aa: CASTPGGGTTYGYTF

j_gene: TRBJ1-2
v_gene: TRBV20-1
d_gene: -
abundance: many
CDR3nt: TGCAGTGCCATCGACAGCGGGGGGAGCTATGGCTACACCTTC
CDR3aa: CSAIDSGGSYGYTF

j_gene: TRBJ1-2
v_gene: TRBV6-1
d_gene: TRBD1
abundance: few
CDR3nt: TGTGCCAGCAGGGCGGGGACAGAGCTTAACTATGGCTACACCTTC
CDR3aa: CASRAGTELNYGYTF

j_gene: TRBJ2-5
v_gene: TRBV10-3
d_gene: TRBD1
abundance: -
CDR3nt: TGTGCCATTGGACAGGGGGCGCAGAAGACCCAGTACTTC
CDR3aa: CAIGQGAQKTQYF

j_gene: TRBJ2-1
v_gene: TRBV7-2
d_gene: -
abundance: many
CDR3nt: TGTGCCAGCAGCTTGGCCCCGACGGGATCCCCCACCGATGAGCAGTTCTTC
CDR3aa: CASSLAPTGSPTDEQFF